This TCR beta chain stems from a study of spatial heterogeneity in lung cancer. Time point reported: sample taken at primary tumor resection. Whole RNA was taken from tumor, nontumor lung or frozen PBMC; it was then sequenced unsorted. Notes on the study in general: Tracking of tumor mutation counts was seen in expanded intratumoral alpha and beta TCR counts.

Trimming took off 4 bases at V and 3 bases at J, with 14 bases between the two ends. There are 15 residues in the CDR3. The germline CDR1 and CDR2 sequences are SGHNT and YYREEE (reference sequence). About this clonotype: Antigen specificity is unknown.

TCRdb called the 5' RACE reads again in MiXCR, with one record for every CDR3 protein. The sample includes about 29,000 distinct CDR3 sequences, approximately 7% of them seen just once. The sample consisted of lung tumor tissue, taken at surgery. The V and J genes are TRBV5-4 and TRBJ2-1; a weak D match, TRBD1 (6 bases). The sequence was collected from a male donor with early-stage non-small cell lung cancer. The CDR3 bases are TGTGCCAGCAGCGTCGAATCACAGGGCTACAATGAGCAGTTCTTC. Amino acids: CASSVESQGYNEQFF.